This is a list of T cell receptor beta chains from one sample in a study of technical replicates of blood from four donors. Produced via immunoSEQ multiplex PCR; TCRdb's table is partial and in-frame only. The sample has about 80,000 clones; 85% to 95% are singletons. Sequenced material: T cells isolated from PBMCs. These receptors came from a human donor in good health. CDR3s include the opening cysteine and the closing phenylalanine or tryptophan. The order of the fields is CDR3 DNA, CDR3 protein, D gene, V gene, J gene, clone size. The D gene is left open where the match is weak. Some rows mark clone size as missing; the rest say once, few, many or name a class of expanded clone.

TGTGCCAGCAGCCCAGGGAACACTGAAGCTTTCTTT	CASSPGNTEAFF	-	TRBV13	TRBJ1-1	-
TGTGCCAGCAGTCCCAGAGGGGGTCCAGGACCTTACGAGCAGTACTTC	CASSPRGGPGPYEQYF	-	TRBV28	TRBJ2-7	-
TGTGCCAGCAGCCAATCGGGGGGCCCCTACGAGCAGTACTTC	CASSQSGGPYEQYF	-	TRBV9	TRBJ2-7	-
TGCAGCGTTGAAGGACTGGAGGGGACCCGACAAGAGACCCAGTACTTC	CSVEGLEGTRQETQYF	-	TRBV29-1	TRBJ2-5	-
TGTGCCAGCAGCCAAACTCCCGGGGAGCTGTTTTTT	CASSQTPGELFF	-	TRBV6-5	TRBJ2-2	-
TGCGCCAGCAGCTTAACTAGCGAGAGTTACGAGCAGTACTTC	CASSLTSESYEQYF	TRBD2	TRBV5-1	TRBJ2-7	-
TGTGCCAGCAGCTTAGAACAGGGCTATGGCTACACCTTC	CASSLEQGYGYTF	-	TRBV13	TRBJ1-2	-
TGTGCCAGCTCACCATGGAAGACAGGGGACGAGCAGTACTTC	CASSPWKTGDEQYF	TRBD1	TRBV18	TRBJ2-7	few
TGTGCCAGCAGTGGGAGGTGGGAACTGGAGACTGAAGCTTTCTTT	CASSGRWELETEAFF	-	TRBV2	TRBJ1-1	-
TGTGCCAGCAGCTCCGGGACAGGGAACACCAGATTAAACTATGGCTACACCTTC	CASSSGTGNTRLNYGYTF	TRBD1	TRBV13	TRBJ1-2	-
TGTGCCAGTAGTATAGATACAGGGTACGGCACAGATACGCAGTATTTT	CASSIDTGYGTDTQYF	-	TRBV19	TRBJ2-3	-
TGTGCCAGCCTCCAGGACAGGGGAGAGACCCAGTACTTC	CASLQDRGETQYF	TRBD1	TRBV2	TRBJ2-5	-
TGTGCCAGCAGGGCCCAGGGTACTGGTGGTCAGCCCCAGCATTTT	CASRAQGTGGQPQHF	-	TRBV6-1	TRBJ1-5	-
TGTGCCAGCACCCCCAGCGGGACAGGGGTAAATCAGCCCCAGCATTTT	CASTPSGTGVNQPQHF	TRBD1	TRBV7-2	TRBJ1-5	-
TGTGCCAGTAACCCCGAGGTCTCGGAGAACGAGCAGTACTTC	CASNPEVSENEQYF	-	TRBV19	TRBJ2-7	-
TGTGCCAGCAGCGTCCGGGACAGGGTCGTAGAGTATGAAAAACTGTTTTTT	CASSVRDRVVEYEKLFF	TRBD1	TRBV7-8	TRBJ1-4	-
TGTGCCAGCAGCCTCAGGGGATACTATGGCTACACCTTC	CASSLRGYYGYTF	-	TRBV9	TRBJ1-2	-
TGTGCCAGCAGCTTATCTCTAGCGGGAGGGCCCCCAGATACGCAGTATTTT	CASSLSLAGGPPDTQYF	TRBD2	TRBV7-9	TRBJ2-3	-
TGTGCCAGCAGCTTCAGCGATGAGCAGTTCTTC	CASSFSDEQFF	-	TRBV7-3	TRBJ2-1	-
TGTGCCAGCAGTTGGGGATTAGCGGGAGGAACCGGGGAGCTGTTTTTT	CASSWGLAGGTGELFF	TRBD2	TRBV6-5	TRBJ2-2	few
TGTGCCAGCAGCCGCGGCACAGGGCTGACCACCGGGGAGCTGTTTTTT	CASSRGTGLTTGELFF	-	TRBV7-9	TRBJ2-2	once
TGTGCCAGCAGCCAAGACGAGATAGACTATGGCTACACCTTC	CASSQDEIDYGYTF	-	TRBV14	TRBJ1-2	once
TGTGCTAGTGGGGGCCCATCACAATTATCTGGAAACACCATATATTTT	CASGGPSQLSGNTIYF	-	TRBV12-5	TRBJ1-3	-
TGCGCCAGCAGCCAAGAGCAGGGAACGAACACCGGGGAGCTGTTTTTT	CASSQEQGTNTGELFF	-	TRBV4-3	TRBJ2-2	-
TGTGCCAGCAGCTTGAGCGGGAGATCCCCCAATGAGCAGTTCTTC	CASSLSGRSPNEQFF	TRBD2	TRBV5-5	TRBJ2-1	few
TGCGCCAGCAGCCAAGATGCGGGAGAATCATCTGAGCAGTTCTTC	CASSQDAGESSEQFF	TRBD2	TRBV4-3	TRBJ2-1	-
TGTGCCAGCACCGGGGGGGTCGGGGAGCTGTTTTTT	CASTGGVGELFF	TRBD2	TRBV11-1	TRBJ2-2	-
TGTGCCAGCGGACTCTACGAGCAGTACTTC	CASGLYEQYF	-	TRBV2	TRBJ2-7	-
TGTGCCAGCAGCGCACTGGGACAGGGAGGTGCAGATACGCAGTATTTT	CASSALGQGGADTQYF	TRBD1	TRBV5-8	TRBJ2-3	-
TGTGCCAGCCATCGGACAGGGAACCCCTATGGCTACACCTTC	CASHRTGNPYGYTF	TRBD1	TRBV6-1	TRBJ1-2	few
TGTGCCAGCAGTTACTCGGCTAGTTTTAGGCCAGATACGCAGTATTTT	CASSYSASFRPDTQYF	-	TRBV6-5	TRBJ2-3	once
TGTGCCATCACCCGGACAGGATCCTCTGGAAACACCATATATTTT	CAITRTGSSGNTIYF	TRBD1	TRBV10-3	TRBJ1-3	-
TGTGCCAGCAGCTTACTCACTAGCGGGGGGGCAGATACGCAGTATTTT	CASSLLTSGGADTQYF	TRBD2	TRBV11-3	TRBJ2-3	-
TGTGCCAGCAGCTTATTTGGTAGCGGGAGTCCCTACGAGCAGTACTTC	CASSLFGSGSPYEQYF	TRBD2	TRBV13	TRBJ2-7	-
TGTGCCAGTAGGAGGGACAGGGAGGGACACTATGGCTACACCTTC	CASRRDREGHYGYTF	TRBD1	TRBV19	TRBJ1-2	-
TGTGCCACCGGACAGGGACTCACAGATACGCAGTATTTT	CATGQGLTDTQYF	TRBD1	TRBV6-1	TRBJ2-3	-
TGTGCCATCAGTGAAAGGGGCTCTGAAGCTTTCTTT	CAISERGSEAFF	-	TRBV10-3	TRBJ1-1	-
TGTGCCAGCAGCCAAGTATCCAGCTCCTACGAGCAGTACTTC	CASSQVSSSYEQYF	-	TRBV4-2	TRBJ2-7	-
TGTGCCACCAGCAGAGATAATAAGGGGACCGGGGAGCTGTTTTTT	CATSRDNKGTGELFF	-	TRBV15	TRBJ2-2	once
TGTGCCAGTAGCCACACAGGGGCCGCCTTGGATACGCAGTATTTT	CASSHTGAALDTQYF	TRBD1	TRBV19	TRBJ2-3	-
TGTGCCAGCAGCCCAATTACAGGGGGCAGCAATCAGCCCCAGCATTTT	CASSPITGGSNQPQHF	TRBD1	TRBV28	TRBJ1-5	-
TGTGCCAGTAGTAAAGGACTAGCGGGAGTTCCCGGGGAGCTGTTTTTT	CASSKGLAGVPGELFF	TRBD2	TRBV19	TRBJ2-2	-
TGTGCCAGCAGTGAACTGGGGGCTACGCAGTATTTT	CASSELGATQYF	-	TRBV9	TRBJ2-3	-
TGTGCCATCAGTGAGTCTAGAGACCCGGGCGAGCAGTACTTC	CAISESRDPGEQYF	-	TRBV10-3	TRBJ2-7	-
TGTGCCAGCAGCCCCCGAATGGGAGCCTACGAGCAGTACTTC	CASSPRMGAYEQYF	-	TRBV7-3	TRBJ2-7	-
TGTGCCAGCAGCCAAAGACCGGGTGGTAGGGAGACCCAGTACTTC	CASSQRPGGRETQYF	-	TRBV14	TRBJ2-5	-
TGTGCCAGTAGACCCCTCGGGGAAAATGGAAACACCATATATTTT	CASRPLGENGNTIYF	-	TRBV19	TRBJ1-3	-
TGTGCCAGCAGCACGACAGGGGACGACGAGCAGTACTTC	CASSTTGDDEQYF	TRBD1	TRBV6-1	TRBJ2-7	-
TGTGCCAGCAGCGAGACAGCCAACACTGAAGCTTTCTTT	CASSETANTEAFF	-	TRBV5-6	TRBJ1-1	-